One sample yielded the 12 T cell receptor beta chains listed below, sequenced in a study of cytotoxic CD8 clonotypes in ibrutinib-treated CLL. The repertoire was sequenced with immunoSEQ multiplex PCR; TCRdb's copy has only in-frame clones and lacks some. The sample yields approximately 20,000 clones, approximately 81% seen once. The starting material was PBMCs, obtained before ibrutinib treatment. The receptor set was obtained from a human donor with chronic lymphocytic leukemia.

The chain has TRBV7-9 and TRBJ1-2; D remains unclear. The CDR3 contains 12 residues. V shed 1 base and J shed 8 bases, with 8 bases lying between them. The germline CDR1 and CDR2 sequences are SEHNR and FQNEAQ (reference sequence). The CDR3 here is CASSLEGGGYTF. CDR3 DNA: TGTGCCAGCAGCTTAGAAGGCGGCGGCTACACCTTC.

The V and J genes are TRBV6-5 and TRBJ2-7; D is unclear. Germline V gives CDR1 MNHEY, CDR2 SVGAGI. The V gene lost 5 bases and the J gene lost 4 bases, with 6 bases spanning the gap. CDR3 size: 11 residues. CDR3: CASSPAYEQYF. DNA of the CDR3: TGTGCCAGCAGTCCCGCTTACGAGCAGTACTTC.

V and J are TRBV6-4 and TRBJ2-3; tentative D call: TRBD2 (6 bases). Germline assignment: CDR1 MRHNA and CDR2 SNTAGT. CDR3 length: 14 residues. Deletions cut 6 bases from V and 1 base from J, with 11 bases between. CDR3 in amino acids: CASSLGGGTDTQYF. The CDR3 coding sequence is TGTGCCAGCAGCCTAGGCGGGGGCACAGATACGCAGTATTTT.

V is TRBV18 and J is TRBJ1-2; possibly TRBD1 for D (6 bases). CDR3 size: 14 residues. With 2 bases removed from V and 0 bases from J, the gap between germline ends came to 7 bases. The germline gives CDR1 KGHSH, CDR2 LQKENI. CDR3 sequence (DNA): TGTGCCAGCTCACCAGGGGGCGCTAACTATGGCTACACCTTC. Its protein is CASSPGGANYGYTF.

V usage is TRBV5-1 and J usage is TRBJ2-1; D is possibly TRBD1 or TRBD2 (5 bases each). The CDR3 contains 14 residues. Germline V gene lookup returns CDR1 SGHRS and CDR2 YFSETQ. V was clipped by 4 bases and J by 5 bases, with 13 bases between them. CDR3 residues: CASSRGDRNNEQFF. In nucleotides, the CDR3 is TGCGCCAGCAGCAGAGGGGACCGTAACAATGAGCAGTTCTTC.

This clone appeared once. The junction and the germline gene differ at one end; a read error may be behind it. This sequence joins TRBV18 and TRBJ2-3; D tentatively reads TRBD1 or TRBD2 (5 bases each). The germline V gene encodes CDR1 KGHSH and CDR2 LQKENI. This CDR3 is 14 amino acids long. CDR3 residues: CASSPIGTADTQYF. CDR3 coding DNA: TGTGCCAGTTCACCAATCGGGACCGCAGATACGCAGTATTTT.

The table lists this clone with a few counts. The CDR3 bases are TGTGCCAGCAGCCGCAGGACAGGGGGGACCCTTTATGGCTACACCTTC. Translating it yields CASSRRTGGTLYGYTF. The gene calls are TRBV5-6 and TRBJ1-2, with 10 bases aligning to TRBD1. Germline V gives CDR1 SGHDT, CDR2 YYEEEE. V dropped 4 bases and J dropped 5; count of bases not matched to a gene: 11. CDR3 length: 16 residues.

The chain couples TRBV7-9 to TRBJ2-1; no firm D call. Trimming took 5 bases from V and 0 from J, leaving 8 bases between them. Germline lookup yields CDR1 SEHNR and CDR2 FQNEAQ (reference sequence). The CDR3 loop spans 14 amino acids. The CDR3 loop is CASSTLSSYNEQFF. The CDR3 DNA reads TGTGCCAGCAGCACCCTTAGCTCCTACAATGAGCAGTTCTTC.

This clone appeared a few times. The chain carries TRBV4-3 and TRBJ2-5; 7 nucleotides align to TRBD1. The CDR3 spans 14 residues. V lost 3 bases to trimming and J lost 5 bases; unmatched junction nucleotides: 6. CDR1 LGHNA and CDR2 YSLEER come from the germline V gene. The DNA of the CDR3 is TGCGCCAGCAGCCAGACAGGGATTAGCGAGACCCAGTACTTC. Translated: CASSQTGISETQYF.

This rearrangement joins TRBV6-6 to TRBJ1-6, with D possibly matching TRBD1 (5 bases). The germline CDR1 and CDR2 sequences are MNHNY and SVGAGI (reference sequence). V lost 6 bases and J lost 5, with 14 bases in between. This CDR3 is 15 amino acids long. The CDR3: CASRSAGTHNSPLHF. The CDR3 nucleotides are TGTGCCAGCAGGTCGGCCGGGACCCATAATTCACCCCTCCACTTT.

The CDR3 is CASSQDRGRRERSPLHF. DNA of the CDR3: TGTGCCAGCAGCCAGGACAGGGGCCGCCGGGAACGGTCACCCCTCCACTTT. The chain uses TRBV7-2 and TRBJ1-6; 9 nucleotides line up with TRBD1. In germline, CDR1 is SGHTA, CDR2 FQGNSA. The CDR3 consists of 17 residues. V shed 5 bases, J shed 10 bases, and the junction held 15 bases outside the gene matches.

The chain employs TRBV30 and TRBJ1-2; the D gene is possibly TRBD1 (6 bases). The V gene's germline CDR1 is GTSNPN and CDR2 SVGIG (reference sequence). The CDR3 is 12 amino acids. Trimming removed 0 bases at V and 6 bases at J, with 8 bases between. In nucleotides, the CDR3 is TGTGCCTGGAGTGTAGGGGGTGATGGCTACACCTTC. Translated: CAWSVGGDGYTF.